This is a list of T cell receptor beta chains from one sample in a study of blood T cell repertoires in COVID-19. Libraries were prepared by immunoSEQ multiplex PCR; TCRdb keeps only in-frame clonotypes and omits some of them. The data show roughly 87,000 clones, about 88% seen once. Sequenced material: peripheral blood. The receptors were gathered from a middle-aged man with acute or convalescent COVID-19. CDR3s include the opening cysteine and the closing phenylalanine or tryptophan. The D gene is left open where the match is weak. Rows give clone size only sometimes, using once, few, many, or a class for an expanded clone.

size	D	length	V	J	CDR3	DNA
few	-	16	TRBV18	TRBJ1-2	CASSPFLTARRDGYTF	TGTGCCAGCTCACCATTTCTGACCGCCCGGAGGGATGGCTACACCTTC
-	TRBD2	14	TRBV14	TRBJ2-3	CASSQVSGGPYRYF	TGTGCCAGCAGCCAAGTCTCGGGGGGGCCATATCGGTATTTT
once	-	14	TRBV10-1	TRBJ2-3	CASSDGGAADTQYF	TGCGCCAGCAGTGATGGTGGAGCGGCAGATACGCAGTATTTT
-	TRBD1	18	TRBV4-1	TRBJ1-6	CASSQSRDSTLYNSPLHF	TGCGCCAGCAGCCAATCCCGGGACAGCACCCTCTATAATTCACCCCTCCACTTT
-	-	16	TRBV4-2	TRBJ2-2	CASSQDGNGRTGELFF	TGTGCCAGCAGCCAAGACGGGAACGGGAGAACCGGGGAGCTGTTTTTT
-	TRBD2	16	TRBV11-2	TRBJ2-3	CASSRTSGGVRDTQYF	TGTGCCAGCAGCCGAACTAGCGGGGGGGTTAGAGATACGCAGTATTTT
-	-	15	TRBV11-2	TRBJ1-2	CASSSDFGANYGYTF	TGTGCCAGCAGCTCAGACTTCGGAGCTAACTATGGCTACACCTTC
-	-	12	TRBV21-1	TRBJ1-1	CASPRGFSEAFF	TGTGCCAGCCCTCGGGGTTTCTCTGAAGCTTTCTTT
-	TRBD1	16	TRBV5-4	TRBJ2-7	CASSLDGTGDPYEQYF	TGTGCCAGCAGCTTGGACGGGACAGGAGACCCCTACGAGCAGTACTTC
-	-	18	TRBV30	TRBJ1-1	CAWRVDRRPLTMNTEAFF	TGTGCCTGGAGGGTTGACAGGAGGCCTCTTACCATGAACACTGAAGCTTTCTTT
-	TRBD2	14	TRBV10-3	TRBJ2-5	CATGKREVQETQYF	TGTGCCACCGGGAAGCGGGAGGTCCAAGAGACCCAGTACTTC
-	TRBD2	16	TRBV27	TRBJ2-1	CASSPASGRSYNEQFF	TGTGCCAGCAGTCCCGCTAGCGGGCGCTCCTACAATGAGCAGTTCTTC